These 7 T cell receptor beta chains were sequenced from one sample in a study of T-cell memory formation after mild COVID-19. One entry per CDR3 protein, called by TCRdb with MiXCR from the 5' RACE reads. Among fewer than 300,000 distinct CDR3 sequences listed, about 20% were seen once. What was sequenced was PBMCs or a T cell subset sorted from them (not recorded which). These receptors were taken from a man aged 18 to 30 who had mild COVID-19 (a few samples of this study predate the infection). Cell type and time point are not known.

A few counts support this clonotype. The chain couples TRBV5-1 to TRBJ1-4; D might be TRBD1 (5 bases). Germline V gene sequence: CDR1 SGHRS, CDR2 YFSETQ. The CDR3 extends over 14 amino acids. Trimming left V 0 bases short and J 15 bases short, with 18 bases between. The CDR3 region has the DNA TGCGCCAGCAGCTTGGGGGCAGACGGGGCCCCAATGTTTTTT. Translated: CASSLGADGAPMFF.

This chain connects TRBV29-1 to TRBJ2-3; 7 nucleotides align to TRBD2. The CDR3 extends over 14 amino acids. The trim removed 6 bases at V and 2 bases at J, leaving 8 bases unmatched. In germline, CDR1 is SQVTM, CDR2 ANQGSEA. The CDR3 is CSVRSGANTDTQYF. Written as DNA, the CDR3 is TGCAGCGTCCGAAGCGGGGCCAACACAGATACGCAGTATTTT.

In its sample, this clonotype was seen many times. This chain connects TRBV9 to TRBJ2-1; 12 nucleotides align to TRBD2. The CDR3 runs to 15 residues. V lost 3 bases to trimming and J lost 10 bases; unmatched junction nucleotides: 8. Germline CDR1 reads SGDLS; CDR2 reads YYNGEE. The CDR3 nucleotides are TGTGCCAGCAGCGACGGACTAGCGGGGCCCGGGGAGCAGTTCTTC. This codes for CASSDGLAGPGEQFF.

This clonotype showed up just a few times. The chain links TRBV12-3 or TRBV12-4 to TRBJ2-3; the match to TRBD2 covers 11 bases. The CDR3 covers 15 residues. With V trimmed by 6 bases and J by 7 bases, 9 bases remained unmatched. Here the CDR3 reads CASRPTSGGLNTQYF. The CDR3 DNA reads TGTGCCAGCAGGCCTACTAGCGGGGGTCTGAATACGCAGTATTTT.

This chain links TRBV6-5 with TRBJ2-5; 10 positions agree with TRBD2. The trim removed 5 bases at V and 4 bases at J, leaving 4 bases unmatched. Germline V gene data show CDR1 as MNHEY and CDR2 as SVGAGI. The CDR3 covers 14 residues. The CDR3 nucleotides are TGTGCCAGCAGTCCCGGGACTAGCGTAGAGACCCAGTACTTC. Protein product: CASSPGTSVETQYF.

The rearrangement links TRBV11-2 to TRBJ2-7, with a tentative D call TRBD1 (6 bases). The V gene's germline CDR1 is SGHAT and CDR2 FQNNGV. This CDR3 is built from 15 residues. The V end was cut by 3 bases, the J end by 3 bases, with 15 bases between. The CDR3 sequence is CASSLDRTANYEQYF. CDR3 sequence (DNA): TGTGCCAGCAGCTTGGATAGGACAGCCAACTACGAGCAGTACTTC.

J is TRBJ2-7 and V is TRBV6-5, with 7 bases aligning to TRBD1. The V gene's germline CDR1 is MNHEY and CDR2 SVGAGI. The CDR3 length is 14 residues. With V trimmed by 0 bases and J by 4 bases, 3 bases remained unmatched. The CDR3 loop is CASSYSGRGYEQYV. The CDR3 nucleotides read TGTGCCAGCAGTTACTCAGGCAGGGGGTACGAGCAGTACGTC.